These 21 T cell receptor beta chains originate from one sample sequenced in a study of blood T cells in healthy people across ages. Sample-barcoded 5' priming and a J-beta primer mix drove a second PCR of 7 to 11 cycles. TCRdb re-analysed the 5' RACE reads in MiXCR, keeping a single row per CDR3 protein. The sample has around 1.5 million distinct CDR3 sequences, roughly 60% seen once. The sample consisted of blood. These receptors all stem from a young man in good health.

J is TRBJ2-5 and V is TRBV28; D is possibly TRBD2 (5 bases). Per germline, CDR1 MDHEN and CDR2 SYDVKM. There are 14 residues in the CDR3. Trimming removed 5 bases at V and 1 base at J, with 11 bases between. CDR3 in DNA: TGTGCCAGCAGTGTAGAGGGTTCCCAAGAGACCCAGTACTTC. Amino acids: CASSVEGSQETQYF.

The V and J genes are TRBV7-9 and TRBJ2-5, with 8 bases lining up with TRBD1. The CDR3 loop spans 15 amino acids. CDR1 is SEHNR and CDR2 is FQNEAQ in the germline V gene (reference sequence). The V segment lost 6 bases and the J segment 5 bases; nucleotides outside the gene matches: 11. The CDR3 region is CASRTGQGQGETQYF. The CDR3 DNA is TGTGCCAGCAGGACAGGACAGGGTCAAGGGGAGACCCAGTACTTC.

V gene TRBV4-3 combines with J gene TRBJ1-2; D is undetermined. Germline assignment: CDR1 LGHNA and CDR2 YSLEER. This CDR3 has 13 amino acids. Trimming pared 3 bases from V and 6 bases from J, leaving 11 bases between. Here the CDR3 DNA reads TGCGCCAGCAGCCAGCTCAAAGCTCATGGCTACACCTTC. This sequence encodes CASSQLKAHGYTF.

This clonotype was detected many times. Germline and junction disagree at one end, which may indicate a read error. The J gene is TRBJ1-2, the V gene TRBV5-1; D unclear. The CDR3 is 13 residues long. The germline gives CDR1 SGHRS, CDR2 YFSETQ. Here the CDR3 reads CASSLGRNYGYTF. The CDR3 nucleotides are TGTGCCAGCAGTTTAGGCCGAAACTATGGCTACACCTTC.

This clonotype occurred once. The chain couples TRBV20-1 to TRBJ2-7; TRBD2 aligns across 11 bases. The end of the DNA aligns better with TRBJ2-5, so the J call may be wrong. The CDR3 extends over 18 amino acids. Per germline, CDR1 DFQATT and CDR2 SNEGSKA (reference sequence). In DNA, the CDR3 is TGCAGTGCTAGCCATCACCAGACGGGACTAGCGGTGGATGAGACCCAGTACTTC. This translates into CSASHHQTGLAVDETQYF.

The rearrangement joins TRBV4-3 to TRBJ1-4, with TRBD1 as a possible D gene (6 bases). The CDR3 covers 15 residues. Germline CDR1 reads LGHNA; CDR2 reads YSLEER. Trimming left V 5 bases short and J 3 bases short, with 13 bases between. The CDR3, as DNA: TGCGCCAGCAGCTCCAGTTGGACAGCTAATGAAAAACTGTTTTTT. Protein product: CASSSSWTANEKLFF.

This clonotype was recorded once. J is TRBJ1-4 and V is TRBV14, with 8 bases lining up with TRBD1. Germline V CDR1 and CDR2: SGHDN, FVKESK. The CDR3 covers 15 residues. V was pared by 2 bases and J by 5 bases, with 4 bases of the junction left unmatched. Written as DNA, the CDR3 is TGTGCCAGCAGCCAAAACAGGGGGAGCAATGAAAAACTGTTTTTT. This encodes CASSQNRGSNEKLFF.

V usage is TRBV4-2 and J usage is TRBJ2-7; D may be TRBD2 (6 bases). CDR3 length equals 15 residues. V dropped 1 base and J dropped 4 bases, with 14 bases sitting between them. CDR1 and CDR2 (germline): LGHNA, YNFKEQ. The CDR3 DNA reads as TGTGCCAGCAGCCAAGCTGGGGGGTCTAATTACGAGCAGTACTTC. Translating gives CASSQAGGSNYEQYF.

The chain has TRBV6-6 and TRBJ2-1; D is unclear. Trimming pared 2 bases from V and 10 bases from J, leaving 15 bases between. The germline CDR1 and CDR2 sequences are MNHNY and SVGAGI (reference sequence). The CDR3 length is 14 residues. For the CDR3, the DNA is TGTGCCAGCAGTTACGGTATAGGAGTCAACGAGCAGTTCTTC. It yields the protein CASSYGIGVNEQFF.

The sample holds a few counts of this clonotype. This chain joins TRBV4-1 and TRBJ2-7; the match to TRBD1 covers 8 bases. The CDR3 contains 14 residues. Germline V gene sequence: CDR1 MGHRA, CDR2 YSYEKL. V dropped 4 bases and J dropped 6; count of bases not matched to a gene: 8. Here the CDR3 DNA reads TGCGCCAGCAGCCCCGGACAGGGTATCTCCGAGCAGTACTTC. Amino acids: CASSPGQGISEQYF.

This sequence joins TRBV29-1 and TRBJ2-2; D may be TRBD2 (6 bases). This CDR3 region has 15 residues. V lost 3 bases and J 0 bases, leaving 11 bases between the germline ends. Germline loops: CDR1 SQVTM, CDR2 ANQGSEA. The CDR3 spells CSVERTGANTGELFF. The CDR3, as DNA: TGCAGCGTTGAGAGAACGGGAGCGAACACCGGGGAGCTGTTTTTT.

The chain joins TRBV6-6 to TRBJ2-4; D ambiguous. Germline CDR1 and CDR2: MNHNY and SVGAGI (reference sequence). Trimming removed 0 bases at V and 13 bases at J, with 7 bases between. The CDR3 is 11 residues long. This CDR3 reads CASSYSGVQYF. The CDR3 bases are TGTGCCAGCAGTTACTCTGGGGTGCAGTACTTC.

The chain couples TRBV29-1 to TRBJ2-7; the D gene is possibly TRBD2 (6 bases). V was pared by 6 bases and J by 1 base, with 16 bases between. From germline, CDR1 is SQVTM and CDR2 ANQGSEA. This CDR3 spans 14 amino acids. CDR3 in amino acids: CSVSGWRVSYEQYF. In DNA, the CDR3 is TGCAGCGTATCAGGGTGGAGGGTATCCTACGAGCAGTACTTC.

V and J are TRBV20-1 and TRBJ2-5; D perhaps matches TRBD1 (5 bases). Trimming took 6 bases from V and 4 from J, leaving 12 bases between them. The CDR3 totals 12 residues. Per the germline V gene, CDR1 is DFQATT and CDR2 is SNEGSKA (reference sequence). CDR3 sequence (DNA): TGCAGTGCCGGACACTTCCTAGAGACCCAGTACTTC. The encoded protein is CSAGHFLETQYF.

CDR3 region: CASNGQTGANVLTF. The CDR3 bases are TGTGCCAGCAACGGACAGACTGGGGCCAACGTCCTGACTTTC. The J gene is TRBJ2-6, the V gene TRBV2; D perhaps matches TRBD1 (6 bases). Germline loops: CDR1 SNHLY, CDR2 FYNNEI. Trimming took off 7 bases at V and 2 bases at J, with 9 bases between the two ends. This CDR3 has 14 amino acids. Full variable domain (outside the CDR3, taken from reference TRBV2 and TRBJ2-6): EPEVTQTPSHQVTQMGQEVILRCVPISNHLYFYWYRQILGQKVEFLVSFYNNEISEKSEIFDDQFSVERPDGSNFTLKIRSTKLEDSAMYFCASNGQTGANVLTFGAGSRLTVL.

This clonotype was observed a few times. CDR3 DNA sequence: TGTGCCAGCAGACAAGGTGGTAGCGGGGTAACCTACGAGCAGTACTTC. Translation gives CASRQGGSGVTYEQYF. This chain uses TRBV12-3 or TRBV12-4 with TRBJ2-5, with 8 bases matching TRBD2. The DNA end is more similar to TRBJ2-7, so the J call may be wrong. The CDR3 sequence is 16 residues long.

This chain uses TRBV4-1 with TRBJ2-3, with 7 bases aligning to TRBD2. The CDR3 sequence is 16 residues long. With V trimmed by 3 bases and J by 7 bases, 13 bases remained unmatched. Germline V gene lookup returns CDR1 MGHRA and CDR2 YSYEKL. The chain's CDR3 is CASSHPKSGVANTQYF. The CDR3 DNA reads TGCGCCAGCAGCCACCCGAAGAGCGGGGTCGCAAATACGCAGTATTTT.

CDR3 sequence reads: CASSLGRGGSPEAFF. In DNA form, the CDR3 reads TGCGCCAGCAGCTTGGGAAGGGGGGGAAGCCCTGAAGCTTTCTTT. The chain carries TRBV5-1 and TRBJ1-1, with a weak D call TRBD1 (6 bases). Between the trimmed V and J ends, which lost 0 bases and 6 bases, there was a span of 15 bases. The CDR3 is 15 amino acids. Germline lookup yields CDR1 SGHRS and CDR2 YFSETQ.

The CDR3 region has the DNA TGCGCCAGCAGCCTTGTAACTAGCGGGGCCTACAATGAGCAGTTCTTC. Amino acids: CASSLVTSGAYNEQFF. The V call is TRBV5-1, the J call TRBJ2-1; 10 bases fit TRBD2. Germline V lookup: CDR1 SGHRS, CDR2 YFSETQ. CDR3 length: 16 residues. Trimming removed 4 bases from V and 2 bases from J; junction bases left unmatched: 6.

The V and J genes are TRBV11-2 and TRBJ1-1; possible D gene TRBD1, 5 bases. Trimming stripped 5 bases from V and 11 bases from J, with 15 bases between. CDR3 length equals 12 residues. Germline CDR1 is SGHAT and CDR2 is FQNNGV. The CDR3 DNA is TGTGCCAGCAGCGATTTCGTAGGGACGGCTTTCTTT. Encoded protein: CASSDFVGTAFF.

The chain joins TRBV7-8 to TRBJ2-7; the D is unclear. Trimming shortened V by 3 bases and J by 0 bases, and 12 bases separated the two germline ends. The CDR3 is made up of 15 amino acids. CDR1 is SGHVS and CDR2 is FQNEAQ in the germline V gene. The CDR3 coding sequence is TGTGCCAGCAGCTTCCTTCGGGTCGACTCCTACGAGCAGTACTTC. This gives the protein CASSFLRVDSYEQYF.